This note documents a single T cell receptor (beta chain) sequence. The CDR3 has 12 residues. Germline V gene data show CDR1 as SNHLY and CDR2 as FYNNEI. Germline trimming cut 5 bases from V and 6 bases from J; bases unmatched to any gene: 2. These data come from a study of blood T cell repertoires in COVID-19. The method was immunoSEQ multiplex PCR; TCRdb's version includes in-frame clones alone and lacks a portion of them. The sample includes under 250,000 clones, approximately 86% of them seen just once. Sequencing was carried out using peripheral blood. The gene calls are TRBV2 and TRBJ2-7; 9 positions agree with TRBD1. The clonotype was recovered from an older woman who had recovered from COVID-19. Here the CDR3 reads CASSRTGVEQYF. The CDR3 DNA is TGTGCCAGCAGTAGGACAGGGGTCGAGCAGTACTTC.